The 32 T cell receptor beta chains reported below all come from one sample, sequenced in a study of shared clonotypes between healthy human individuals (dated by TCRdb to about 2020). Libraries were constructed by the immunoSEQ multiplex PCR assay. TCRdb obtained this table from immuneACCESS and retained in-frame rearrangements with V and J assigned. These tables miss some clones; where compared with another copy, unresolved V genes account for less than half of the shortfall, and the remainder is unexplained. Recorded for this sample are more than 850,000 clones; more than 75% of them occurred a single time. 0.5% to 0.6% of the sample belongs to the ten largest clones. The source material was memory CD4+ T cells from PBMCs. The cell subset or site label, as the study defines it: CD45RA-negative fraction. Receptors originate from a man younger than 35 in good health. Some clones in this sample may be carry-over from other donors' samples.

This clone was counted a few times. The rearrangement uses TRBV6-5 and TRBJ2-3; no firm D call. Trimming stripped 5 bases from V and 1 base from J, with 10 bases between. The CDR3 is 14 residues long. Germline V gene lookup returns CDR1 MNHEY and CDR2 SVGAGI. The DNA for the CDR3 is TGTGCCAGCAGTCGAGTCCTGGGCACAGATACGCAGTATTTT. Residues: CASSRVLGTDTQYF.

CDR3 loop: CASSPSRGWFF. In DNA form, the CDR3 reads TGTGCCAGCTCACCATCCCGAGGGTGGTTCTTC. The chain couples TRBV18 to TRBJ2-1; TRBD2 might be the D (5 bases). Germline-derived CDR1 and CDR2 are KGHSH and LQKENI. There are 11 residues in the CDR3. The V and J ends lost 2 bases and 15 bases respectively, with 11 bases between them.

The chain links TRBV6-1 to TRBJ2-4; D may be TRBD2 (6 bases). This CDR3 spans 18 amino acids. V was shortened by 0 bases and J by 0 bases, with 15 bases between the two germline ends. The germline CDR1 and CDR2 sequences are MNHNS and SASEGT. In DNA form, the CDR3 reads TGTGCCAGCAGTGAAGCGGACCAGCGGGCTATAGCCAAAAACATTCAGTACTTC. As protein: CASSEADQRAIAKNIQYF.

The J gene is TRBJ2-1, the V gene TRBV28; D gene uncertain. Per germline, CDR1 MDHEN and CDR2 SYDVKM. The CDR3 is 13 residues long. V lost 5 bases, J lost 5 bases, and 10 bases lay in between. The CDR3 DNA follows: TGTGCCAGCAGTGCCCCTGCTAACAATGAGCAGTTCTTC. Translated: CASSAPANNEQFF. The full variable domain, in which reference TRBV28 and TRBJ2-1 provide the parts outside the CDR3, is DVKVTQSSRYLVKRTGEKVFLECVQDMDHENMFWYRQDPGLGLRLIYFSYDVKMKEKGDIPEGYSVSREKKERFSLILESASTNQTSMYLCASSAPANNEQFFGPGTRLTVL.

The CDR3 nucleotides read TGTGCCAGCAGTGATAGGGGAACCGGGGAGCTGTTTTTT. Its protein product is CASSDRGTGELFF. V is TRBV2 and J is TRBJ2-2; D possibly corresponds to TRBD1 (5 bases). Between the trimmed V and J ends, which lost 3 bases and 5 bases, there was a span of 7 bases. The CDR3 is 13 residues long. Germline CDR1 and CDR2: SNHLY and FYNNEI.

The chain is built from TRBV11-1 and TRBJ2-2; D is ambiguous. The V and J ends lost 6 bases and 4 bases respectively, with 9 bases between them. Looked up from germline, CDR1 is SGHAT and CDR2 is FQDESV (reference sequence). The CDR3 is 13 residues long. The DNA of the CDR3 is TGTGCCAGCAGGGCCAGCCCCACCGGGGAGCTGTTTTTT. Encoded protein: CASRASPTGELFF.

This sequence joins TRBV4-2 and TRBJ2-4, with TRBD2 as a possible D gene (6 bases). The germline V and J ends were trimmed by 0 bases and 0 bases, with 15 bases remaining between them. Germline CDR1 and CDR2: LGHNA and YNFKEQ. The CDR3 contains 18 residues. This chain's CDR3 is CASSQDQVGGEAKNIQYF. The CDR3 DNA sequence: TGTGCCAGCAGCCAAGATCAAGTGGGGGGAGAAGCCAAAAACATTCAGTACTTC.

The chain carries TRBV27 and TRBJ1-6; possible D gene TRBD1, 6 bases. The CDR3 loop spans 13 amino acids. Trimming cost V 6 bases and J 10 bases, with 13 bases left between them. CDR1 and CDR2 (germline): MNHEY, SMNVEV (reference sequence). The CDR3 coding sequence is TGTGCCAGCAGGGGTCGACAGGCGTCACCCCTCCACTTT. Translating it yields CASRGRQASPLHF.

The chain's CDR3 is CAIQTSGRNTGELFF. In nucleotides, the CDR3 is TGTGCCATACAGACTAGCGGGAGGAACACCGGGGAGCTGTTTTTT. The chain recombines TRBV6-1 with TRBJ2-2, with 12 bases that match TRBD2. V was pared by 10 bases and J by 1 base, with 4 bases of the junction left unmatched. Germline V gene lookup returns CDR1 MNHNS and CDR2 SASEGT. CDR3 length equals 15 residues.

The chain has TRBV7-2 and TRBJ2-3, with TRBD2 identical over 9 bases. V lost 3 bases to trimming and J lost 5 bases; unmatched junction nucleotides: 3. Looked up from germline, CDR1 is SGHTA and CDR2 is FQGNSA. The CDR3 length is 14 residues. CDR3 in amino acids: CASSFQLAGDTQYF. The CDR3 DNA follows: TGTGCCAGCAGCTTCCAACTAGCGGGAGATACGCAGTATTTT. Supplemented by reference TRBV7-2 and TRBJ2-3, the full variable domain reads GAGVSQSPSNKVTEKGKDVELRCDPISGHTALYWYRQSLGQGLEFLIYFQGNSAPDKSGLPSDRFSAERTGGSVSTLTIQRTQQEDSAVYLCASSFQLAGDTQYFGPGTRLTVL.

This chain links TRBV18 with TRBJ1-2; D not resolved. Deletions cut 0 bases from V and 4 bases from J, with 9 bases between. The CDR3 totals 14 residues. Germline assignment: CDR1 KGHSH and CDR2 LQKENI. This CDR3 is CASSPPAVSYGYTF. CDR3 DNA: TGTGCCAGCTCACCACCCGCGGTTTCCTATGGCTACACCTTC.

Regarding this clone: Other DNA variants within this sample encode the same CDR3. This chain connects TRBV5-1 to TRBJ1-4, with a weak D call TRBD1 (6 bases). Germline assignment: CDR1 SGHRS and CDR2 YFSETQ. The ends were cut back, 2 bases at V and 5 bases at J, with 7 bases in the middle. The CDR3 contains 13 residues. CDR3 nucleotides: TGCGCCAGCAGCTTAGGGGGGAATGAAAAACTGTTTTTT. This translates into CASSLGGNEKLFF.

This chain joins TRBV5-1 and TRBJ2-7, with TRBD2 identical over 7 bases. Trimming took 1 base from V and 1 from J; bases not matched to a gene: 5. The CDR3 consists of 15 residues. CDR1 and CDR2 (germline): SGHRS, YFSETQ. Here the CDR3 DNA reads TGCGCCAGCAGCTTGACGGGGGGAATATCCTACGAGCAGTACTTC. The encoded protein is CASSLTGGISYEQYF. Filled out from reference TRBV5-1 and TRBJ2-7, the complete variable domain reads KAGVTQTPRYLIKTRGQQVTLSCSPISGHRSVSWYQQTPGQGLQFLFEYFSETQRNKGNFPGRFSGRQFSNSRSEMNVSTLELGDSALYLCASSLTGGISYEQYFGPGTRLTVT.

The V gene is TRBV29-1, the J gene TRBJ1-1; 8 nucleotides match TRBD1. The V gene end was trimmed by 3 bases and the J gene end by 3 bases; junction bases not matched to a gene: 3. This CDR3 comprises 13 residues. Germline CDR1 and CDR2: SQVTM and ANQGSEA. This CDR3 reads CSVDRGRDTEAFF. CDR3 DNA sequence: TGCAGCGTTGACAGGGGGCGCGACACTGAAGCTTTCTTT.

This chain uses TRBV6-5 with TRBJ1-4, with no clear D. Germline-derived CDR1 and CDR2 are MNHEY and SVGAGI. The CDR3 is 15 amino acids. Trimming pared 4 bases from V and 8 bases from J, leaving 17 bases between. The CDR3 region is CASSFNRAPAEKLFF. The DNA for the CDR3 is TGTGCCAGCAGTTTTAACCGTGCGCCCGCCGAAAAACTGTTTTTT.

The genes are TRBV11-2 and TRBJ2-2, with D unclear. The CDR3 spans 14 residues. Trimming took off 5 bases at V and 0 bases at J, with 7 bases between the two ends. The V gene's germline CDR1 is SGHAT and CDR2 FQNNGV. This chain's CDR3 is CASSLATNTGELFF. The CDR3, as DNA: TGTGCCAGCAGCCTCGCTACGAACACCGGGGAGCTGTTTTTT.

The gene calls are TRBV5-6 and TRBJ2-1; D remains ambiguous. Germline V gene data show CDR1 as SGHDT and CDR2 as YYEEEE. The CDR3 totals 12 residues. V was trimmed by 7 bases and J by 8 bases, leaving 13 bases between them. The CDR3, as DNA: TGTGCCAGCCCACCAGGCCTCGATGAGCAGTTCTTC. Translating gives CASPPGLDEQFF.

As regards this clone: A read error is the likely source, as a far larger clone sits one nucleotide away. The V call is TRBV5-4, the J call TRBJ1-1; no clear D gene. V shed 0 bases and J shed 5 bases, with 8 bases lying between them. This CDR3 is built from 13 residues. The germline CDR1 and CDR2 sequences are SGHNT and YYREEE (reference sequence). The CDR3 DNA reads TGTGCCAGCAGCTTGGACGCGTGGACTGAAGCTTTCTTT. Protein sequence: CASSLDAWTEAFF.

The V call is TRBV11-2, the J call TRBJ2-7, with TRBD2 matching over 10 bases. Germline V lookup: CDR1 SGHAT, CDR2 FQNNGV. Trimming at V came to 0 bases and at J to 3 bases, leaving 8 bases not matched to a gene. CDR3 length: 17 amino acids. CDR3 amino acids: CASSLDEEASGGYEQYF. In DNA form, the CDR3 reads TGTGCCAGCAGCTTAGATGAGGAGGCTAGCGGGGGCTACGAGCAGTACTTC.

This chain connects TRBV7-3 to TRBJ2-3, with 10 bases that match TRBD2. The CDR3 spans 15 residues. Germline CDR1 SGHTA, CDR2 FQGTGA. V gave up 8 bases and J gave up 5 bases; unmatched junction bases: 10. CDR3 coding DNA: TGTGCCAGCTCCCCAGCGGGAGGGCCGATAGATACGCAGTATTTT. Translated, it gives CASSPAGGPIDTQYF.

V and J are TRBV5-5 and TRBJ1-3, with unresolved D. The CDR3 sequence is 15 residues long. CDR1 is SGHKS, CDR2 YYEKEE, per germline (reference sequence). Trimming stripped 1 base from V and 0 bases from J, with 8 bases between. CDR3 sequence: CASSLFANSGNTIYF. The CDR3 nucleotides read TGTGCCAGCAGCTTGTTCGCGAACTCTGGAAACACCATATATTTT.

This chain uses TRBV7-9 with TRBJ1-3; 7 bases match TRBD1. Germline V lookup: CDR1 SEHNR, CDR2 FQNEAQ (reference sequence). The J segment lost 0 bases and the V segment lost 2 bases, leaving 7 bases of the junction unmatched. The CDR3 is 17 amino acids. CDR3 in amino acids: CASSLRGGGPSGNTIYF. CDR3 DNA sequence: TGTGCCAGCAGCTTACGTGGAGGGGGCCCCTCTGGAAACACCATATATTTT.

J is TRBJ1-3 and V is TRBV18, with TRBD1 as a possible D gene (6 bases). CDR1 and CDR2 from the germline V gene are KGHSH and LQKENI. There are 15 residues in the CDR3. Trimming took off 6 bases at V and 3 bases at J, with 15 bases between the two ends. The CDR3 reads CASSQQGRSGNTIYF. The CDR3 DNA reads TGTGCCAGCTCGCAACAGGGACGGAGTGGAAACACCATATATTTT.

The gene calls are TRBV28 and TRBJ1-1; possibly TRBD1 for D (6 bases). The CDR3 runs 16 residues. V was pared by 6 bases and J by 6 bases, with 23 bases between. CDR1 and CDR2 (germline): MDHEN, SYDVKM. As DNA, the CDR3 is TGTGCCAGCAGAGAACCAGTTGGCTGGGGGCGGTCTGAAGCTTTCTTT. Translating it yields CASREPVGWGRSEAFF.

This chain connects TRBV19 to TRBJ1-2; no firm D call. V was cut by 7 bases and J by 4 bases, with 16 bases left in between. CDR1 and CDR2 from the germline V gene are LNHDA and SQIVND (reference sequence). The CDR3 length is 14 residues. The CDR3 DNA reads TGTGCCAGTACCCGGCAGGCGATGTCCTATGGCTACACCTTC. Translating it yields CASTRQAMSYGYTF. Supplemented by reference TRBV19 and TRBJ1-2, the full variable domain reads DGGITQSPKYLFRKEGQNVTLSCEQNLNHDAMYWYRQDPGQGLRLIYYSQIVNDFQKGDIAEGYSVSREKKESFPLTVTSAQKNPTAFYLCASTRQAMSYGYTFGSGTRLTVV.

The chain uses TRBV7-2 and TRBJ1-2, with D hard to call. CDR1 and CDR2 (germline): SGHTA, FQGNSA. Trimming cost V 3 bases and J 3 bases, with 11 bases left between them. This CDR3 region has 14 residues. CDR3 sequence: CASSLGIPYYGYTF. In DNA form, the CDR3 reads TGTGCCAGCAGCTTGGGGATTCCATACTATGGCTACACCTTC.

This clone occurred many times. This chain links TRBV28 with TRBJ1-2, with D tentatively TRBD1 (5 bases). Germline CDR1 MDHEN, CDR2 SYDVKM. CDR3 length: 14 residues. Trimming pared 6 bases from V and 4 bases from J, leaving 15 bases between. The CDR3 protein is CASSRFGAGYGYTF. As DNA, the CDR3 is TGTGCCAGCAGCCGATTCGGGGCGGGCTATGGCTACACCTTC.

J is TRBJ2-5 and V is TRBV5-4; D is possibly TRBD1 (6 bases). The CDR3 is 13 amino acids. Germline V gene data show CDR1 as SGHNT and CDR2 as YYREEE (reference sequence). Trimming removed 4 bases at V and 4 bases at J, with 11 bases between. The CDR3 is CASSVTGTETQYF. As DNA, the CDR3 is TGTGCCAGCAGCGTCACAGGGACAGAGACCCAGTACTTC.

V and J are TRBV30 and TRBJ2-4, with TRBD2 matching 7 bases. The CDR3 is 15 residues long. Germline CDR1 GTSNPN, CDR2 SVGIG (reference sequence). Germline trimming cut 2 bases from V and 0 bases from J; bases unmatched to any gene: 4. The CDR3 spells CAWSPGGLAKNIQYF. For the CDR3, the DNA is TGTGCCTGGAGTCCGGGGGGTCTAGCCAAAAACATTCAGTACTTC.

CDR3 DNA sequence: TGTGCCAGCAGCCGGGTGACCTGGGACGAGCAGTACTTC. Translating it yields CASSRVTWDEQYF. The chain carries TRBV7-9 and TRBJ2-7, with D unclear. Germline V gene data show CDR1 as SEHNR and CDR2 as FQNEAQ (reference sequence). This CDR3 has 13 amino acids. Trimming removed 5 bases at V and 5 bases at J, with 13 bases between.

Note on this clone: The same CDR3 can be traced to other DNA sequences in this sample. V usage is TRBV5-1 and J usage is TRBJ2-7; D uncertain. With 0 bases removed from V and 4 bases from J, the gap between germline ends came to 5 bases. In germline, CDR1 is SGHRS, CDR2 YFSETQ. This CDR3 is built from 12 residues. Here the CDR3 reads CASSLGGYEQYF. CDR3 DNA: TGCGCCAGCAGCTTGGGGGGATACGAGCAGTACTTC.

This clone was counted once. The gene calls are TRBV27 and TRBJ2-6; D gene ambiguous. The CDR3 is made up of 17 amino acids. V was shortened by 6 bases and J by 0 bases, with 15 bases between the two germline ends. CDR1 MNHEY and CDR2 SMNVEV come from the germline V gene (reference sequence). CDR3 sequence (DNA): TGTGCCAGCAGCCGCCATTATGGGGTCTCTGGGGCCAACGTCCTGACTTTC. Residues: CASSRHYGVSGANVLTF.